This T cell receptor (beta chain) was profiled in a study of T-cell reconstitution after alpha-beta-depleted transplantation in children. Overall study results and limits: Surviving recipient cells, namely T cells and thymic progenitors, were the source of high day-60 TCRbeta diversity in some patients. Alpha-beta T cells present about two months after transplant were reported to originate from several hundred expanded graft clones. Diversity and T-cell counts at one year after transplant derived mostly from new T cells.

V dropped 0 bases and J dropped 9 bases, with 24 bases sitting between them. Germline CDR1 reads MGHRA; CDR2 reads YSYEKL. The CDR3 length is 19 residues. Molecular barcoding with unique molecular identifiers was used for the TCRbeta library. TCRdb analysed the PCR reads with MiXCR anew, one entry per CDR3 protein. The data show a few hundred thousand distinct CDR3 sequences, over 40% seen once. This clonotype came up a few times. Its antigen is not known. The J gene is TRBJ1-6, the V gene TRBV4-1; weak D call: TRBD1 (6 bases). The TCR sequence derives from a girl aged 2-9 years with aplastic anemia, due to receive a stem cell transplant. The sample consisted of PBMCs, taken before TCRalphabeta/CD19-depleted stem cell transplant. CDR3 coding DNA: TGCGCCAGCAGCCAAGACTATAGACAGGATAAGGGTGTCAGTTCACCCCTCCACTTT. This codes for CASSQDYRQDKGVSSPLHF.